The entry below gives a single T cell receptor beta chain sequence along with its context. Its cognate antigen is unknown. The primer mix had 60 Vbeta and 13 Jbeta primers. Authors' analysis steps: In a later analysis, the count reached 75 million to 90 million unique TCR beta chains, with roughly 9.9 million shared. Data came from immunoSEQ multiplex PCR; TCRdb stores just in-frame clones and leaves some out. V and J calls and clone size follow that table, whereas D and trimming were derived from the DNA. Of 200,000 to 250,000 clones listed, 80% to 85% are singletons. The source of the sample is a study of cytomegalovirus exposure and HLA in healthy donors. Study findings and constraints: The records held CMV serostatus as the only immune exposure information. By HLA locus, TCR association rates varied in a later analysis, with DRB1 showing the most and HLA-C the fewest. In a later analysis, V- and J-gene trimming of beta chains associated with a DCLRE1C missense variant, replicated independently.

The V gene end was trimmed by 2 bases and the J gene end by 1 base; junction bases not matched to a gene: 5. Germline CDR1 and CDR2: SEHNR and FQNEAQ (reference sequence). The CDR3 loop spans 16 amino acids. This TCR derives from a boy between 2 and 15 years old in good health and CMV-seronegative. Material: PBMCs. This rearrangement joins TRBV7-9 to TRBJ2-5, with 9 bases fitting TRBD2. The CDR3 loop is CASSLSSGRGQETQYF. CDR3 nucleotides: TGTGCCAGCAGCTTAAGTAGCGGGAGAGGCCAAGAGACCCAGTACTTC.